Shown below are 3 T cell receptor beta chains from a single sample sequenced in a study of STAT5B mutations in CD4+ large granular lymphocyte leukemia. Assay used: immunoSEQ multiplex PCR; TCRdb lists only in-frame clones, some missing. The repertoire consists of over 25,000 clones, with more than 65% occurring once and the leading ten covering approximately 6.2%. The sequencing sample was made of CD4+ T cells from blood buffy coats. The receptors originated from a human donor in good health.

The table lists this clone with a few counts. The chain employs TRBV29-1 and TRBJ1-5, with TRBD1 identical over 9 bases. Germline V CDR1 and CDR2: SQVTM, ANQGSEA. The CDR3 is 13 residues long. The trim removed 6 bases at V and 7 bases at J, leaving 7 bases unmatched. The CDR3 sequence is CSVGDRVGQPQHF. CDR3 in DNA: TGCAGCGTGGGGGACAGGGTGGGGCAGCCCCAGCATTTT.

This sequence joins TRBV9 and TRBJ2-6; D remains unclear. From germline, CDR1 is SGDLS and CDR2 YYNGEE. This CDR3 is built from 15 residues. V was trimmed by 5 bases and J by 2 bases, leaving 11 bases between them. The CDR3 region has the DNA TGTGCCAGCAGGTTCGAAGGTACTGGGGCCAACGTCCTGACTTTC. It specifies CASRFEGTGANVLTF.

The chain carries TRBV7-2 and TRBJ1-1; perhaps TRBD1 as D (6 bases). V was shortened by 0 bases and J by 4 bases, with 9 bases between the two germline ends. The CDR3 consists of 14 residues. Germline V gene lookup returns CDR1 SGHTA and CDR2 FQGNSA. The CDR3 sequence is CASSLARGGTEAFF. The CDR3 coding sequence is TGTGCCAGCAGCTTAGCGAGAGGGGGCACTGAAGCTTTCTTT.